A single T cell receptor (beta chain) is shown here with its context. This sample stems from a study of T cell changes during pregnancy in multiple sclerosis. The V end lost 3 bases, the J end lost 3 bases, and 13 bases lay between the germline ends. Germline lookup yields CDR1 MNHEY and CDR2 SMNVEV (reference sequence). This CDR3 spans 15 amino acids. Profiled with immunoSEQ multiplex PCR; TCRdb holds only in-frame clones, not every one. Found here are 46,000 or so clones, 85% to 90% of them singletons; the top ten hold roughly 4.5%. The chain is built from TRBV27 and TRBJ2-3; D is uncertain. This TCR was recovered from a female donor in good health, enrolled as a control in a pregnancy study. The starting material was peripheral blood, obtained in the second trimester of pregnancy. CDR3 amino acids: CASSFDPEATDTQYF. In DNA, the CDR3 is TGTGCCAGCAGTTTTGATCCAGAGGCGACAGATACGCAGTATTTT.